What follows are 7 T cell receptor beta chains derived from one specimen sequenced in a study of T cells in tumors after PD-1 blockade. Assay used: immunoSEQ multiplex PCR; TCRdb lists only in-frame clones, some missing. The sample carries about 59,000 clones, about four fifths recorded once. The input for sequencing was PBMCs, taken before anti-PD-1 treatment. All receptors come from a human donor with basal cell carcinoma.

This clone is a singleton in its sample. The rearrangement uses TRBV2 and TRBJ1-4; TRBD1 matches 10 bases. CDR1 and CDR2 from the germline V gene are SNHLY and FYNNEI. The trim removed 6 bases at V and 6 bases at J, leaving 4 bases unmatched. The CDR3 is 14 amino acids. CDR3 sequence (DNA): TGTGCCAGCAGAACCGGGACAGGGGATGAAAAACTGTTTTTT. As protein: CASRTGTGDEKLFF.

CDR3 region: CASRKGNNSPLHF. The CDR3 DNA is TGTGCCAGCAGAAAGGGAAATAATTCACCCCTCCACTTT. This sequence joins TRBV6-6 and TRBJ1-6; D not certain. V lost 6 bases and J lost 5, with 8 bases in between. The CDR3 is made up of 13 amino acids. The germline CDR1 and CDR2 sequences are MNHNY and SVGAGI (reference sequence).

This chain uses TRBV7-2 with TRBJ1-3, with 7 bases identical to TRBD1. The junction had 4 bases not matched to a gene; V was cut back by 5 bases and J by 3 bases. The germline CDR1 and CDR2 sequences are SGHTA and FQGNSA. The CDR3 runs 14 residues. Here the CDR3 DNA reads TGTGCCAGCAGCCGGACAGGACTTGGAAACACCATATATTTT. Translated: CASSRTGLGNTIYF.

The J gene is TRBJ2-5, the V gene TRBV5-4; 10 nucleotides align to TRBD1. CDR3 size: 16 residues. V lost 3 bases, J lost 5 bases, and 10 bases stayed unmatched. CDR1 and CDR2 (germline): SGHNT, YYREEE (reference sequence). As DNA, the CDR3 is TGTGCCAGCAGCTCCCTCCGGGACAGGGGTATGGAGACCCAGTACTTC. Residues: CASSSLRDRGMETQYF.

V and J are TRBV29-1 and TRBJ1-4, with D possibly matching TRBD1 (5 bases). This CDR3 has 13 residues. Germline V gene lookup returns CDR1 SQVTM and CDR2 ANQGSEA. CDR3 residues: CSTQGPTNEKLFF. As DNA, the CDR3 is TGCAGTACCCAGGGCCCCACTAATGAAAAACTGTTTTTT. Full variable domain (outside the CDR3, taken from reference TRBV29-1 and TRBJ1-4): SAVISQKPSRDICQRGTSLTIQCQVDSQVTMMFWYRQQPGQSLTLIATANQGSEATYESGFVIDKFPISRPNLTFSTLTVSNMSPEDSSIYLCSTQGPTNEKLFFGSGTQLSVL.

DNA for the CDR3: TGTGCCAGCAGCCCCTTGGTGGCCAATGAGCAGTTCTTC. Translating gives CASSPLVANEQFF. This chain joins TRBV6-5 and TRBJ2-1; D uncertain. The ends were cut back, 6 bases at V and 6 bases at J, with 12 bases in the middle. The CDR3 is made up of 13 amino acids. Germline CDR1 reads MNHEY; CDR2 reads SVGAGI.

The chain couples TRBV30 to TRBJ1-1; no clear D gene. The V and J ends lost 2 bases and 1 base respectively, with 8 bases between them. This CDR3 spans 13 amino acids. The germline CDR1 and CDR2 sequences are GTSNPN and SVGIG (reference sequence). The DNA of the CDR3 is TGTGCCTGGAGTCCACAGTGGAACACTGAAGCTTTCTTT. Translated: CAWSPQWNTEAFF.